This TCR beta chain was profiled in a study of control samples from healthy donors and cancer patients (dated by TCRdb to the early 2020s). The germline V gene supplies CDR1 SGHRS and CDR2 YFSETQ. Trimming at the junction amounts to 0 bases on V and 7 bases on J, and the germline ends lie 25 bases apart. The CDR3 runs 18 residues from the cysteine to the phenylalanine. The kept DNA is CDR3 alone, 54 bases in frame from the first base. In the case of this clone: The specificity of this receptor is unknown. No base quality information exists; no much larger clone differs at one position.

Library creation used the immunoSEQ multiplex PCR assay. TCRdb mirrors the immuneACCESS table, restricted to in-frame sequences. Some clones are absent from its copies; in checked studies, under half trace to an unresolved V gene, and the reason for the others is unknown. The sample yields 95,000 to 150,000 clones; about 90% were counted once. Clones ranked in the top ten supply 1.5% to 2% of the sample. In this chain, TRBV5-1 is recombined with TRBJ1-2; TRBD1 could be the D gene, as 5 bases match. This receptor was taken from a man aged 18 to 30 in good health. The sample comprised blood. The CDR3 protein sequence reads: CASSLEIPETTRVSGYTF. The DNA reads TGCGCCAGCAGCTTGGAAATCCCAGAAACCACCAGGGTTAGTGGCTACACCTTC.